This entry lists 32 T cell receptor beta chains sequenced from one sample in a study of CD8 T cells in ankylosing spondylitis. MiXCR was run by TCRdb on the 5' RACE reads, yielding one entry per CDR3 protein. Of 20,000 to 30,000 distinct CDR3 sequences in the sample, 2.5% were seen once. What was sequenced was blood, either unsorted or a sorted T cell fraction (not recorded which). All receptors derive from a female donor with ankylosing spondylitis or in good health (not recorded which).

This clonotype occurred many times. DNA of the CDR3: TGTGCCAGCAGCGGACCCCTCCTAGGGGGCGCGGGCTACACCTTC. This sequence encodes CASSGPLLGGAGYTF. The chain combines TRBV9 with TRBJ1-2, with TRBD1 matching over 7 bases. The germline V gene encodes CDR1 SGDLS and CDR2 YYNGEE. The CDR3 contains 15 residues. The junction had 13 bases not matched to a gene; V was cut back by 3 bases and J by 8 bases.

This clonotype was counted at least ten times. V gene TRBV4-2 combines with J gene TRBJ2-7; 7 bases fit TRBD2. The CDR3 length is 16 residues. The junction had 17 bases not matched to a gene; V was cut back by 10 bases and J by 2 bases. Germline V gene lookup returns CDR1 LGHNA and CDR2 YNFKEQ. The CDR3 loop is CATPGGSGGSAYEQYF. Here the CDR3 DNA reads TGTGCCACACCCGGGGGGTCGGGCGGGAGTGCCTACGAGCAGTACTTC.

This chain joins TRBV9 and TRBJ1-4; no clear D. Germline V CDR1 and CDR2: SGDLS, YYNGEE. Trimming pared 4 bases from V and 4 bases from J, leaving 11 bases between. There are 14 residues in the CDR3. The CDR3 reads CASSPRTNNEKLFF. CDR3 nucleotides: TGTGCCAGCAGCCCGAGAACAAATAATGAAAAACTGTTTTTT.

In its sample, this clonotype was seen many times. The chain joins TRBV9 to TRBJ2-1; 13 bases match TRBD2. V was clipped by 6 bases and J by 4 bases; unmatched bases: 7. Germline CDR1 is SGDLS and CDR2 is YYNGEE. The CDR3 covers 16 residues. The DNA for the CDR3 is TGTGCCAGCACCCCCGGACTAGCGGGGGTTTACAATGAGCAGTTCTTC. Residues: CASTPGLAGVYNEQFF.

This clonotype was seen repeatedly, ten times or more. This chain uses TRBV9 with TRBJ2-3; D is perhaps TRBD1 or TRBD2 (5 bases each). The CDR3 length is 17 residues. CDR1 is SGDLS, CDR2 YYNGEE, per germline. V lost 3 bases, J lost 0 bases, and 17 bases lay in between. The DNA of the CDR3 is TGTGCCAGCAGCGCCCCGAGGGGTATTCTTAGCACAGATACGCAGTATTTT. This sequence encodes CASSAPRGILSTDTQYF.

Many counts were recorded for this clonotype. The rearrangement links TRBV9 to TRBJ2-1, with 8 nucleotides matching TRBD2. This CDR3 is 14 amino acids long. Germline V CDR1 and CDR2: SGDLS, YYNGEE. V shed 5 bases, J shed 4 bases, and the junction held 5 bases outside the gene matches. The CDR3 DNA reads as TGTGCCAGCAGTACTAGCGGTTTTTACAATGAGCAGTTCTTC. Translation: CASSTSGFYNEQFF. The variable domain in full, completed from reference TRBV9 and TRBJ2-1, reads DSGVTQTPKHLITATGQRVTLRCSPRSGDLSVYWYQQSLDQGLQFLIQYYNGEERAKGNILERFSAQQFPDLHSELNLSSLELGDSALYFCASSTSGFYNEQFFGPGTRLTVL.

This clonotype is medium-sized by share. The V gene is TRBV9, the J gene TRBJ1-2, with D hard to call. The germline CDR1 and CDR2 sequences are SGDLS and YYNGEE. The V end was cut by 2 bases, the J end by 5 bases, with 13 bases between. The CDR3 covers 14 residues. The CDR3 nucleotides are TGTGCCAGCAGCGTGGAGGACCCTTATTATGGCTACACCTTC. This codes for CASSVEDPYYGYTF.

In this sample, this clonotype turned up many times. This chain joins TRBV9 and TRBJ1-1; 10 nucleotides agree with TRBD1. Looked up from germline, CDR1 is SGDLS and CDR2 is YYNGEE. After removal of 1 base from V and 4 bases from J, the junction contained 4 bases not matched to a gene. There are 15 residues in the CDR3. The CDR3 spells CASSVQGQGRTEAFF. The CDR3 bases are TGTGCCAGCAGCGTACAGGGACAGGGGCGCACTGAAGCTTTCTTT.

A single count supports this clonotype. The chain is built from TRBV9 and TRBJ2-2, with D possibly TRBD1 on 5 matching bases. Trimming cost V 3 bases and J 12 bases, with 15 bases left between them. The CDR3 has 13 amino acids. Per germline, CDR1 SGDLS and CDR2 YYNGEE. CDR3 sequence: CASSARGLKQLFF. As DNA, the CDR3 is TGTGCCAGCAGCGCTAGGGGCCTCAAGCAGCTGTTTTTT.

This clonotype has only a few counts. The V and J genes are TRBV9 and TRBJ1-1; 8 nucleotides agree with TRBD1. The CDR3 is made up of 14 amino acids. V lost 2 bases, J lost 5 bases, and 5 bases stayed unmatched. Germline V gene lookup returns CDR1 SGDLS and CDR2 YYNGEE. The CDR3 DNA reads as TGTGCCAGCAGCGTCCAGGGGGCGCGGACTGAAGCTTTCTTT. The encoded protein is CASSVQGARTEAFF.

This clonotype was found many times. The chain uses TRBV9 and TRBJ2-7; D may be TRBD1 (6 bases). CDR1 and CDR2 (germline): SGDLS, YYNGEE. The CDR3 is made up of 14 amino acids. Trimming stripped 3 bases from V and 4 bases from J, with 14 bases between. CDR3 protein: CASSGQVTGYEQYF. The CDR3 bases are TGTGCCAGCAGCGGACAGGTCACAGGGTACGAGCAGTACTTC.

This clonotype came up many times. The chain carries TRBV9 and TRBJ1-1, with D possibly TRBD1 on 5 matching bases. CDR3 length: 14 residues. Deletions cut 4 bases from V and 0 bases from J, with 10 bases between. The germline V gene encodes CDR1 SGDLS and CDR2 YYNGEE. The CDR3 coding sequence is TGTGCCAGCAGCCGACAGATAGTGAACACTGAAGCTTTCTTT. This sequence encodes CASSRQIVNTEAFF. The full variable domain, in which reference TRBV9 and TRBJ1-1 provide the parts outside the CDR3, is DSGVTQTPKHLITATGQRVTLRCSPRSGDLSVYWYQQSLDQGLQFLIQYYNGEERAKGNILERFSAQQFPDLHSELNLSSLELGDSALYFCASSRQIVNTEAFFGQGTRLTVV.

The rearrangement uses TRBV9 and TRBJ2-5, with unresolved D. Germline loops: CDR1 SGDLS, CDR2 YYNGEE. The CDR3 consists of 13 residues. The germline V and J ends were trimmed by 4 bases and 8 bases, with 15 bases remaining between them. CDR3 region: CASSPTTSTTQYF. CDR3 bases: TGTGCCAGCAGCCCAACCACCAGTACTACCCAGTACTTC.

By sample fraction, this clonotype is medium-sized. This chain connects TRBV9 to TRBJ2-3; 9 bases are shared with TRBD2. V was pared by 0 bases and J by 1 base, with 0 bases of the junction left unmatched. The CDR3 runs to 15 residues. Germline CDR1 is SGDLS and CDR2 is YYNGEE. CDR3 nucleotides: TGTGCCAGCAGCGTAGGGACTAGCGGCACAGATACGCAGTATTTT. Protein product: CASSVGTSGTDTQYF.

Ten or more counts support this clonotype. J is TRBJ2-6 and V is TRBV9; no clear D gene. Germline V gene data show CDR1 as SGDLS and CDR2 as YYNGEE. This CDR3 spans 16 amino acids. V was clipped by 2 bases and J by 2 bases, with 11 bases between them. CDR3: CASSVPPDPGANVLTF. The CDR3 coding sequence is TGTGCCAGCAGCGTCCCTCCGGACCCTGGGGCCAACGTCCTGACTTTC.

The chain recombines TRBV9 with TRBJ2-3; D is unclear. Trimming shortened V by 2 bases and J by 4 bases, and 8 bases separated the two germline ends. CDR1 and CDR2 from the germline V gene are SGDLS and YYNGEE. The CDR3 runs to 13 residues. CDR3: CASSVSRADTQYF. The CDR3 nucleotides are TGTGCCAGCAGCGTTAGTCGCGCAGATACGCAGTATTTT.

This clonotype showed up many times. This sequence joins TRBV9 and TRBJ2-3; 10 nucleotides match TRBD2. Trimming took 3 bases from V and 4 from J; bases not matched to a gene: 5. There are 15 residues in the CDR3. Germline V gene sequence: CDR1 SGDLS, CDR2 YYNGEE. The CDR3 region has the DNA TGTGCCAGCAGCGGATCCGGGACTAGCGCAGATACGCAGTATTTT. Translation: CASSGSGTSADTQYF.

There are many counts of this clonotype. The CDR3 loop is CASSVEMDPEGYTF. CDR3 coding DNA: TGTGCCAGCAGCGTAGAAATGGACCCGGAGGGCTACACCTTC. This sequence joins TRBV9 and TRBJ1-2; D is unclear. Germline V gene sequence: CDR1 SGDLS, CDR2 YYNGEE. Trimming left V 0 bases short and J 8 bases short, with 14 bases between. This CDR3 has 14 residues.

Ten or more counts support this clonotype. The V gene is TRBV9, the J gene TRBJ1-6; tentatively, D is TRBD1 (6 bases). The CDR3 runs 15 residues. V lost 0 bases and J lost 5, with 9 bases in between. Germline V gene data show CDR1 as SGDLS and CDR2 as YYNGEE. CDR3 sequence: CASSVDQGNNSPLHF. CDR3 in DNA: TGTGCCAGCAGCGTAGATCAGGGGAATAATTCACCCCTCCACTTT.

This clonotype was seen many times. The V and J genes are TRBV9 and TRBJ2-1; D is perhaps TRBD1 or TRBD2 (7 bases each). Germline assignment: CDR1 SGDLS and CDR2 YYNGEE. The CDR3 length is 14 residues. Trimming pared 7 bases from V and 5 bases from J, leaving 16 bases between. The DNA for the CDR3 is TGTGCCAGCTCCTACAGGGGAGGGGACAATGAGCAGTTCTTC. Translation: CASSYRGGDNEQFF.

This clonotype was counted at least ten times. The chain is built from TRBV9 and TRBJ2-7; D unclear. Germline-derived CDR1 and CDR2 are SGDLS and YYNGEE. Trimming stripped 4 bases from V and 6 bases from J, with 17 bases between. CDR3 length: 14 amino acids. DNA of the CDR3: TGTGCCAGCAGCCCTACGACATGGATGGTCGAGCAGTACTTC. Amino acid sequence: CASSPTTWMVEQYF.

This clonotype was seen at least ten times. V usage is TRBV9 and J usage is TRBJ1-5; 9 bases line up with TRBD1. The V segment lost 0 bases and the J segment 8 bases; nucleotides outside the gene matches: 3. Germline CDR1 and CDR2: SGDLS and YYNGEE. The CDR3 sequence is 14 residues long. The CDR3 protein is CASSVGDRAKPQHF. The CDR3 bases are TGTGCCAGCAGCGTAGGGGACAGGGCGAAGCCCCAGCATTTT.

This clonotype came up many times. The gene calls are TRBV9 and TRBJ2-3; TRBD1 agrees at 9 bases. V was clipped by 3 bases and J by 5 bases; unmatched bases: 7. Per the germline V gene, CDR1 is SGDLS and CDR2 is YYNGEE. This CDR3 is built from 15 residues. The chain's CDR3 is CASSARQGDGDTQYF. Written as DNA, the CDR3 is TGTGCCAGCAGCGCCCGACAGGGGGATGGAGATACGCAGTATTTT.

This clonotype was seen many times. V usage is TRBV9 and J usage is TRBJ2-2; no firm D call. Between the trimmed V and J ends, which lost 0 bases and 0 bases, there was a span of 9 bases. The germline gives CDR1 SGDLS, CDR2 YYNGEE. CDR3 length: 16 amino acids. CDR3 region: CASSVVGGTNTGELFF. The CDR3 DNA follows: TGTGCCAGCAGCGTAGTTGGCGGAACGAACACCGGGGAGCTGTTTTTT.

This clonotype was seen at least ten times. V and J are TRBV9 and TRBJ1-2; the D is unclear. V was pared by 4 bases and J by 5 bases, with 9 bases between. Germline V gene lookup returns CDR1 SGDLS and CDR2 YYNGEE. The CDR3 extends over 12 amino acids. The CDR3 loop is CASSQTGYGYTF. CDR3 coding DNA: TGTGCCAGCAGCCAAACGGGGTATGGCTACACCTTC.

At least ten counts were recorded for this clonotype. The chain has TRBV9 and TRBJ2-1; TRBD2 aligns across 11 bases. The length of the CDR3 is 18 residues. The junction had 13 bases not matched to a gene; V was cut back by 2 bases and J by 6 bases. The germline CDR1 and CDR2 sequences are SGDLS and YYNGEE. The CDR3 is CASSVGPNSGRATNEQFF. CDR3 nucleotides: TGTGCCAGCAGCGTGGGTCCCAATAGCGGGAGGGCCACCAATGAGCAGTTCTTC.

This clonotype was detected many times. The chain uses TRBV9 and TRBJ2-4; unclear D gene. This CDR3 is 12 amino acids long. Trimming pared 3 bases from V and 4 bases from J, leaving 5 bases between. CDR1 and CDR2 from the germline V gene are SGDLS and YYNGEE. DNA of the CDR3: TGTGCCAGCAGCGGCCAGAAAAACATTCAGTACTTC. This sequence encodes CASSGQKNIQYF.

This clonotype was seen repeatedly, ten times or more. This sequence joins TRBV9 and TRBJ2-1, with D perhaps matching TRBD2 (5 bases). The V end lost 3 bases, the J end lost 2 bases, and 12 bases lay between the germline ends. CDR3 length: 15 amino acids. CDR1 is SGDLS, CDR2 YYNGEE, per germline. In DNA, the CDR3 is TGTGCCAGCAGCGCACGGGGAGCCACCTACAATGAGCAGTTCTTC. Amino acids: CASSARGATYNEQFF. Full variable domain (rest looked up from reference TRBV9 and TRBJ2-1): DSGVTQTPKHLITATGQRVTLRCSPRSGDLSVYWYQQSLDQGLQFLIQYYNGEERAKGNILERFSAQQFPDLHSELNLSSLELGDSALYFCASSARGATYNEQFFGPGTRLTVL.

In its sample, this clonotype was seen many times. This chain connects TRBV9 to TRBJ2-7; D is unresolved. The CDR3 runs 15 residues. V dropped 3 bases and J dropped 3 bases, with 16 bases sitting between them. Germline CDR1 is SGDLS and CDR2 is YYNGEE. CDR3 bases: TGTGCCAGCAGCGCGATGGACCAACCCTTCTACGAGCAGTACTTC. Translated: CASSAMDQPFYEQYF. The full variable domain, its missing parts supplied by reference TRBV9 and TRBJ2-7, is DSGVTQTPKHLITATGQRVTLRCSPRSGDLSVYWYQQSLDQGLQFLIQYYNGEERAKGNILERFSAQQFPDLHSELNLSSLELGDSALYFCASSAMDQPFYEQYFGPGTRLTVT.

This clonotype was found many times. The chain couples TRBV9 to TRBJ1-2, with D maybe TRBD1 (6 bases). CDR1 and CDR2 (germline): SGDLS, YYNGEE. The CDR3 sequence is 13 residues long. V lost 0 bases to trimming and J lost 5 bases, with 8 bases between them. CDR3 sequence (DNA): TGTGCCAGCAGCGTAGGGACAGTTTATGGCTACACCTTC. It encodes CASSVGTVYGYTF.

This clonotype has ten or more counts. The gene calls are TRBV9 and TRBJ2-1, with D perhaps matching TRBD2 (6 bases). V shed 3 bases and J shed 1 base, with 8 bases lying between them. Germline loops: CDR1 SGDLS, CDR2 YYNGEE. The CDR3 is made up of 14 amino acids. The CDR3 reads CASSAGTSYNEQFF. In DNA form, the CDR3 reads TGTGCCAGCAGCGCCGGGACTTCCTACAATGAGCAGTTCTTC.

This clonotype was counted at least ten times. The chain recombines TRBV9 with TRBJ2-5, with 12 bases aligning to TRBD2. CDR3 length: 16 amino acids. J gave up 4 bases and V 4 bases, and 8 bases lay outside the gene matches. Germline V gives CDR1 SGDLS, CDR2 YYNGEE. DNA of the CDR3: TGTGCCAGCAGCATCTCTAGCGGGGGGGCCTTAGAGACCCAGTACTTC. As protein: CASSISSGGALETQYF. The variable domain in full, completed from reference TRBV9 and TRBJ2-5, reads DSGVTQTPKHLITATGQRVTLRCSPRSGDLSVYWYQQSLDQGLQFLIQYYNGEERAKGNILERFSAQQFPDLHSELNLSSLELGDSALYFCASSISSGGALETQYFGPGTRLLVL.